A selection of T cell receptor beta chains follows, all from one sample in a study of CD8 T cells in Susac syndrome. MiXCR, applied by TCRdb to the immunoSEQ multiplex PCR reads, yields one record per CDR3 protein. The sample yields 150,000 to 200,000 distinct CDR3 sequences, about 94% seen once. The sequenced material came from CD4+ T cells from PBMCs. These receptors were collected from a human donor with multiple sclerosis. Both conserved end residues are part of each CDR3. The order of the fields is clone size, J gene, D gene, V gene, CDR3 protein, CDR3 DNA. A D gene is named only where the DNA matches it firmly. Expanded clones are given a class, and other clones once, few, many or no size at all.

abundance: few; j_gene: TRBJ1-2; d_gene: NA; v_gene: TRBV6-1; CDR3aa: CASSEAGVDGYTF; CDR3nt: TGTGCCAGCAGTGAGGCAGGAGTGGATGGCTACACCTTC
abundance: NA; j_gene: TRBJ2-5; d_gene: NA; v_gene: TRBV6-1; CDR3aa: CATAPTQGRRETQYF; CDR3nt: TGTGCCACCGCCCCCACGCAGGGTCGGAGAGAGACCCAGTACTTC
abundance: NA; j_gene: TRBJ2-5; d_gene: TRBD1; v_gene: TRBV24-1; CDR3aa: CATSDSGTGFSGYQETQYF; CDR3nt: TGTGCCACCAGTGATTCCGGGACAGGGTTCTCGGGATACCAAGAGACCCAGTACTTC
abundance: NA; j_gene: TRBJ2-7; d_gene: TRBD2; v_gene: TRBV12-3/TRBV12-4; CDR3aa: CASSTGLAATYEQYF; CDR3nt: TGTGCCAGCAGTACGGGACTAGCGGCTACCTACGAGCAGTACTTC
abundance: NA; j_gene: TRBJ1-5; d_gene: NA; v_gene: TRBV20-1; CDR3aa: CSAKGPSNQPQHF; CDR3nt: TGCAGTGCTAAGGGACCCAGCAATCAGCCCCAGCATTTT
abundance: NA; j_gene: TRBJ2-3; d_gene: TRBD2; v_gene: TRBV5-6; CDR3aa: CASSGGTSGADTQYF; CDR3nt: TGTGCCAGCAGCGGCGGGACTAGCGGGGCAGATACGCAGTATTTT
abundance: NA; j_gene: TRBJ2-5; d_gene: TRBD2; v_gene: TRBV3-1; CDR3aa: CASSRQSGGQGETQYF; CDR3nt: TGTGCCAGCAGCCGACAAAGCGGGGGGCAGGGAGAGACCCAGTACTTC
abundance: once; j_gene: TRBJ2-7; d_gene: NA; v_gene: TRBV10-3; CDR3aa: CAISEGRWDEQYF; CDR3nt: TGTGCCATCAGTGAAGGGAGGTGGGACGAGCAGTACTTC
abundance: NA; j_gene: TRBJ2-4; d_gene: NA; v_gene: TRBV2; CDR3aa: CASKSQGNIQYF; CDR3nt: TGTGCCAGCAAATCACAGGGAAACATTCAGTACTTC
abundance: NA; j_gene: TRBJ2-1; d_gene: NA; v_gene: TRBV24-1; CDR3aa: CATTEGGGALWSFF; CDR3nt: TGTGCCACCACCGAGGGGGGCGGCGCACTCTGGTCATTCTTC
abundance: NA; j_gene: TRBJ2-2; d_gene: TRBD2; v_gene: TRBV10-2; CDR3aa: CASRKLAGGPAGELFF; CDR3nt: TGCGCCAGCAGAAAACTAGCGGGGGGGCCGGCCGGGGAGCTGTTTTTT
abundance: NA; j_gene: TRBJ2-1; d_gene: NA; v_gene: TRBV5-1; CDR3aa: CASSSKGGSEQFF; CDR3nt: TGCGCCAGCAGCTCGAAGGGGGGGTCTGAGCAGTTCTTC
abundance: NA; j_gene: TRBJ2-3; d_gene: NA; v_gene: TRBV29-1; CDR3aa: CVAQLTSQDTQYF; CDR3nt: TGCGTTGCCCAACTGACAAGCCAAGATACGCAGTATTTT
abundance: NA; j_gene: TRBJ2-1; d_gene: NA; v_gene: TRBV24-1; CDR3aa: CATSDLSGATYNEQFF; CDR3nt: TGTGCCACCAGTGATTTATCAGGGGCGACTTACAATGAGCAGTTCTTC
abundance: few; j_gene: TRBJ2-4; d_gene: NA; v_gene: TRBV7-2; CDR3aa: CASSLKSPGIQYF; CDR3nt: TGTGCCAGCAGCCTTAAATCCCCCGGGATTCAGTACTTC
abundance: NA; j_gene: TRBJ1-2; d_gene: NA; v_gene: TRBV20-1; CDR3aa: CSASVGGNYGYTF; CDR3nt: TGCAGTGCTAGTGTTGGGGGCAACTATGGCTACACCTTC
abundance: NA; j_gene: TRBJ2-1; d_gene: NA; v_gene: TRBV9; CDR3aa: CASSVSLADYHNEQFF; CDR3nt: TGTGCCAGCAGCGTATCTTTAGCGGACTATCACAATGAGCAGTTCTTC
abundance: NA; j_gene: TRBJ2-1; d_gene: TRBD2; v_gene: TRBV5-6; CDR3aa: CASSLGLSGVLSGNEQFF; CDR3nt: TGTGCCAGCAGCTTGGGCCTCAGCGGGGTTTTGTCGGGGAATGAGCAGTTCTTC
abundance: NA; j_gene: TRBJ2-1; d_gene: NA; v_gene: TRBV6-2/TRBV6-3; CDR3aa: CASSWLNFRVPYNEQFF; CDR3nt: TGTGCCAGCAGTTGGCTCAATTTCCGGGTCCCATACAATGAGCAGTTCTTC
abundance: NA; j_gene: TRBJ2-7; d_gene: NA; v_gene: TRBV5-4; CDR3aa: CASSLAGRGYEQYF; CDR3nt: TGTGCCAGCAGCTTGGCGGGCAGGGGCTACGAGCAGTACTTC
abundance: NA; j_gene: TRBJ2-7; d_gene: TRBD2; v_gene: TRBV7-2; CDR3aa: CASSLQAGGPYEQYF; CDR3nt: TGTGCCAGCAGCCTCCAAGCGGGAGGGCCCTACGAGCAGTACTTC
abundance: NA; j_gene: TRBJ2-7; d_gene: TRBD2; v_gene: TRBV20-1; CDR3aa: CSARDGTSGAYEQYF; CDR3nt: TGCAGTGCTAGAGATGGGACTAGCGGGGCATACGAGCAGTACTTC
abundance: once; j_gene: TRBJ2-3; d_gene: TRBD1; v_gene: TRBV23-1; CDR3aa: CASNPPGATGGLSTDTQYF; CDR3nt: TGCGCCAGCAACCCCCCTGGTGCGACAGGGGGCCTTAGCACAGATACGCAGTATTTT
abundance: NA; j_gene: TRBJ2-7; d_gene: TRBD1; v_gene: TRBV10-3; CDR3aa: CAISRDRVYEQYF; CDR3nt: TGTGCCATCAGCCGGGACAGGGTCTACGAGCAGTACTTC
abundance: few; j_gene: TRBJ1-1; d_gene: NA; v_gene: TRBV12-3/TRBV12-4; CDR3aa: CASSLATEAFF; CDR3nt: TGTGCCAGCAGTTTGGCCACTGAAGCTTTCTTT
abundance: NA; j_gene: TRBJ1-2; d_gene: NA; v_gene: TRBV2; CDR3aa: CASRAGPGYTF; CDR3nt: TGTGCCAGCCGTGCTGGACCTGGCTACACCTTC
abundance: NA; j_gene: TRBJ2-1; d_gene: NA; v_gene: TRBV7-2; CDR3aa: CASSPDGDNEQFF; CDR3nt: TGTGCCAGCAGCCCTGACGGGGATAATGAGCAGTTCTTC